This paragraph covers one TCR beta chain sequence. The data were taken from a study of blood T cell repertoires in COVID-19. At the level of the study: Acute and convalescent COVID-19 samples came from the United States, Italy and Spain.

In the authors' methods: Amplification of reference gene primers provided the estimated nucleated cell counts. Clones were sequenced by immunoSEQ multiplex PCR, and TCRdb holds only the in-frame ones, with some missing. V and J calls and clone size are copied from that table; D and trimming were computed from the DNA. The table has roughly 80,000 clones, around 81% seen once. The CDR3 runs to 12 residues. Trimming stripped 5 bases from V and 0 bases from J, with 5 bases between. From germline, CDR1 is SNHLY and CDR2 FYNNEI. The receptor was derived from a human donor in a cohort sampled during active COVID-19. The sample consisted of peripheral blood. The rearrangement uses TRBV2 and TRBJ2-7, with D hard to call. CDR3 DNA sequence: TGTGCCAGCAGTACTTCCTCCTACGAGCAGTACTTC. Translating gives CASSTSSYEQYF.